This T cell receptor beta chain came from a study of shared clonotypes between healthy human individuals. The CDR3 loop spans 13 amino acids. CDR1 is WSHSY, CDR2 SAAADI, per germline. Trimming took off 1 base at V and 1 base at J, with 4 bases between the two ends. The table came from immunoSEQ multiplex PCR; TCRdb's copy has only in-frame clones and leaves some out. The sample holds a few million clones; about 92% are singletons and the top ten take over 0.12%. The sample comprised naive CD4+ T cells sorted from blood. As for subset: CD45RA+ positively selected. This clonotype was sampled from a man aged 18 to 30 in good health. The chain employs TRBV10-2 and TRBJ1-1; D call uncertain. The CDR3 here is CASSEYGNTEAFF. The DNA of the CDR3 is TGCGCCAGCAGTGAGTACGGGAACACTGAAGCTTTCTTT.